This T cell receptor (beta chain) was captured by sequencing in a study of cytomegalovirus exposure and HLA in healthy donors. Study-wide points: Specificity of a few CMV-associated chains for CMV antigens was verified in vitro. Reportedly, TCR beta sequences accurately predicted HLA-A and HLA-B alleles in most subjects. Sequencing likely caused a cluster of highly shared sequence variants.

The CDR3 has 16 residues. From germline, CDR1 is MDHEN and CDR2 SYDVKM. The V and J ends lost 1 base and 12 bases respectively, with 24 bases between them. Notes on this clone: Its target is not known.

This PCR relied on a set of 60 Vbeta primers and 13 Jbeta primers. Using immunoSEQ multiplex PCR, the repertoire was profiled, and TCRdb retains in-frame clones only, with some absent. The sample consists of about 100,000 clones, about 85% of them appearing once. The V and J genes are TRBV28 and TRBJ1-1; D is possibly TRBD1 (6 bases). Sequences were obtained from PBMCs. This sequence was found in a man between 25 and 39 years old in good health and CMV-seronegative. DNA of the CDR3: TGTGCCAGCAGTTTATTACAGGGTCCTTCCACGACCGGAACTTTCTTT. Translated: CASSLLQGPSTTGTFF.